This T cell receptor beta chain was found in a study of cytomegalovirus exposure and HLA in healthy donors. Only in-frame clones appear in the TCRdb table, and some are missing; sequencing was by immunoSEQ multiplex PCR. This table holds some 110,000 clones, roughly 86% found once. CDR1 and CDR2 (germline): MNHNS, SASEGT. The CDR3 totals 17 residues. V was cut by 3 bases and J by 0 bases, with 16 bases left in between. This sequence joins TRBV6-1 and TRBJ2-3, with D possibly matching TRBD2 (7 bases). This sequence was found in a man between 18 and 35 years old in good health and CMV-seronegative. Input material: PBMCs. CDR3 sequence (DNA): TGTGCCAGCAGTGAGGTTCGGGGGGCCTGGAGCACAGATACGCAGTATTTT. Translation gives CASSEVRGAWSTDTQYF.